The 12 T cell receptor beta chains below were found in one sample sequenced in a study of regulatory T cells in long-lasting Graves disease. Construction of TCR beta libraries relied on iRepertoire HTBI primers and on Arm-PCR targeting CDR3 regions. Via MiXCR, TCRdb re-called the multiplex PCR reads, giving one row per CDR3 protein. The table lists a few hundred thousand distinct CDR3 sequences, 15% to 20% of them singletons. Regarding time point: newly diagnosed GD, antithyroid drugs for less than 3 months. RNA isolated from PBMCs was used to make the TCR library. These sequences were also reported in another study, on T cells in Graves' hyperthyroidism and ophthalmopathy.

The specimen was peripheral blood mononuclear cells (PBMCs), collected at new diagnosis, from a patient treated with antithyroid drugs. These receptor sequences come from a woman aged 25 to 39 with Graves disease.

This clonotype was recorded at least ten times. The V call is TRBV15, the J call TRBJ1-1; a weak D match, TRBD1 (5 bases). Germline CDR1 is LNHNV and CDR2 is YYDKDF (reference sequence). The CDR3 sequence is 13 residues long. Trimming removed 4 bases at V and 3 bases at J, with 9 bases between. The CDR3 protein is CATSITGDTEAFF. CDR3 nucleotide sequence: TGTGCCACCAGCATAACAGGAGACACTGAAGCTTTCTTT.

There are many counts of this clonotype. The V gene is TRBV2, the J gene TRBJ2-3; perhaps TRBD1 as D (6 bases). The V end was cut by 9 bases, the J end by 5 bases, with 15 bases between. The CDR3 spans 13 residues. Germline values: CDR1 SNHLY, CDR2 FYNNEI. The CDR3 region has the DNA TGTGCCAGAGAAATCCGCAGGGGAGATACGCAGTATTTT. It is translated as CAREIRRGDTQYF.

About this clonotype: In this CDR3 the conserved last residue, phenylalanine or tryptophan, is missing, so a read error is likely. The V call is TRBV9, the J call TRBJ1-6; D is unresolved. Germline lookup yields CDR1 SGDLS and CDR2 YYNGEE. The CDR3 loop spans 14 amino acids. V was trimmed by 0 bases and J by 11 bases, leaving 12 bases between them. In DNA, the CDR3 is TGTGCCAGCAGCGTAGACAGCGAGGGTCCACCCCTCCACTCT. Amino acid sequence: CASSVDSEGPPLHS.

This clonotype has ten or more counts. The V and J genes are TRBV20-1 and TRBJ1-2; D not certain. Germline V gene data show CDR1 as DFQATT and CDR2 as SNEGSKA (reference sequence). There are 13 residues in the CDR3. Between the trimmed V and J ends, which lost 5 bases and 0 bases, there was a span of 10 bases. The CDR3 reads CSAETRTNYGYTF. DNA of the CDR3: TGCAGTGCTGAAACACGGACTAACTATGGCTACACCTTC.

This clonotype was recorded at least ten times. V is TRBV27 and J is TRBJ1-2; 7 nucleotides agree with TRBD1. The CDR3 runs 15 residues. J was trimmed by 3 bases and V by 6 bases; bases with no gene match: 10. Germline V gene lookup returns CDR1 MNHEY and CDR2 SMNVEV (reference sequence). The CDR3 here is CASRLRDSIYYGYTF. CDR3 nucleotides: TGTGCCAGCAGACTTCGGGACAGTATTTACTATGGCTACACCTTC.

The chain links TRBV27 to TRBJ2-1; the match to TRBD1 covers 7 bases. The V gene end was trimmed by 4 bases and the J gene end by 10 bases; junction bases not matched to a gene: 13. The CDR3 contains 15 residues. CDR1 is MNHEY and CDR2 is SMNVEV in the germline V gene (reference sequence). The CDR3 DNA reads TGTGCCAGCAGTTCAGACAGGGTGACTGCCTACGAGCAGTTCTTC. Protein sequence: CASSSDRVTAYEQFF.

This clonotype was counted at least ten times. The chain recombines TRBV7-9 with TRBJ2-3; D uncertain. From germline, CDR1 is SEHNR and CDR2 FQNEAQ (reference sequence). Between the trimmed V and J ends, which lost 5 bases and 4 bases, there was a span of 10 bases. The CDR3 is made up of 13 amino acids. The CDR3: CASSEAGPDTQYF. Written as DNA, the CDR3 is TGTGCCAGCAGCGAGGCAGGCCCAGATACGCAGTATTTT.

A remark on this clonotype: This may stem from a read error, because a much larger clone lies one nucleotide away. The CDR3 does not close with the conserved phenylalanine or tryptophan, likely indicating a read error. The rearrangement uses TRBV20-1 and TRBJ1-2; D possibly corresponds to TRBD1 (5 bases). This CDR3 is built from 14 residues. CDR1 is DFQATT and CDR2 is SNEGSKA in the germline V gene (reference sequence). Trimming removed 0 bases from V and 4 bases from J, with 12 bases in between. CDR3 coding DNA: TGCAGTGCTAGAGATCAGAGGGGACCCTATGGCTACACCCTC. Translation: CSARDQRGPYGYTL.

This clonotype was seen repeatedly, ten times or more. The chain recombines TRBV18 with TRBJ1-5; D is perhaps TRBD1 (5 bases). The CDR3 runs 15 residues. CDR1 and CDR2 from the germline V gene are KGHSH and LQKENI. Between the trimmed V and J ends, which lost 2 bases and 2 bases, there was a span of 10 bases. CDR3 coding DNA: TGTGCCAGCTCACCAGGGGGAGATGGCAATCAGCCCCAGCATTTT. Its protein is CASSPGGDGNQPQHF.

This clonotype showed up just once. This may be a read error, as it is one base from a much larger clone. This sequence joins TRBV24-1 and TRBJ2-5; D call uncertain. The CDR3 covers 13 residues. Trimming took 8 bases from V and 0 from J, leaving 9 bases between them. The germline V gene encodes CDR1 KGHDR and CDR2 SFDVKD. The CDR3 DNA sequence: TGTGCCACCACGTCGCACGACCAAGAGACCCAGTACTTC. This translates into CATTSHDQETQYF.

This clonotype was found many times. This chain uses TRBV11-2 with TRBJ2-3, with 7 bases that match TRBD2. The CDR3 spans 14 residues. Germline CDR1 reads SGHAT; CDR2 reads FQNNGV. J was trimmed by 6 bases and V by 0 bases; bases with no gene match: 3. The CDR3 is CASSLDIGGDTQYF. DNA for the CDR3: TGTGCCAGCAGCTTAGACATCGGGGGGGATACGCAGTATTTT.

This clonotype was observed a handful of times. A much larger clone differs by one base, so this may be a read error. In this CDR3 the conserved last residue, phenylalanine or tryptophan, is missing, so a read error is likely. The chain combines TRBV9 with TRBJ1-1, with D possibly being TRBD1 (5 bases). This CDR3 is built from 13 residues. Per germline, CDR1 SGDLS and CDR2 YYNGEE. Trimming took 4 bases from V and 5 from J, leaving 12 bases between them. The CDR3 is CASSIGVSTEAFL. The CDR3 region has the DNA TGTGCCAGCAGCATAGGGGTATCGACTGAAGCTTTCCTT.